The T cell receptor (beta chain) described here comes from a study of T cells after yellow fever vaccination. Broader study findings: The secondary T-cell response peaked on day 5, not day 15, but was weaker. Repertoires sorted by FACS could include abundant clonotypes that are contaminants from the bulk population.

The CDR3 has 15 amino acids. The trim removed 1 base at V and 4 bases at J, leaving 6 bases unmatched. Germline assignment: CDR1 SGHRS and CDR2 YFSETQ. A few counts support this clonotype. Antigen unknown. UMIs and a universal primer site were added when TCR cDNA was made by 5'RACE template switching. MiXCR, applied by TCRdb to the 5' RACE reads, yields one record per CDR3 protein. This sample yields about 350,000 distinct CDR3 sequences, of which less than 9.5% are seen a single time; 17% belongs to the top ten. Specimen: PBMCs, collected approximately 40 days after the first yellow fever vaccination. The chain combines TRBV5-1 with TRBJ1-1; TRBD1 aligns across 8 bases. This sequence originates from a man younger than 35 who received the YFV17D yellow fever vaccine. The CDR3 is CASSLPDRGVTEAFF. CDR3 DNA: TGCGCCAGCAGCTTGCCCGACAGGGGCGTCACTGAAGCTTTCTTT. Filled out from reference TRBV5-1 and TRBJ1-1, the complete variable domain reads KAGVTQTPRYLIKTRGQQVTLSCSPISGHRSVSWYQQTPGQGLQFLFEYFSETQRNKGNFPGRFSGRQFSNSRSEMNVSTLELGDSALYLCASSLPDRGVTEAFFGQGTRLTVV.